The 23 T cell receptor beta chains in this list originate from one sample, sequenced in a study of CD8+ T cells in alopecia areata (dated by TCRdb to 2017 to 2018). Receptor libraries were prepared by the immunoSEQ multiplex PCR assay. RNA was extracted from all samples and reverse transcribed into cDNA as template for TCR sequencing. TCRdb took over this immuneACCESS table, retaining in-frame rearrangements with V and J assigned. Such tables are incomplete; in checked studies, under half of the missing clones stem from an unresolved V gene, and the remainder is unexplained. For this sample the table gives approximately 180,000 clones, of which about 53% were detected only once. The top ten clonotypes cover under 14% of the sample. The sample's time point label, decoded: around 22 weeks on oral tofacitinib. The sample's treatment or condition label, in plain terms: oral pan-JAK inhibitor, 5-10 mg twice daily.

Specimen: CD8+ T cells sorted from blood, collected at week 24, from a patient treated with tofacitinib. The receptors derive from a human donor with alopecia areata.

CDR3 loop: CSVRDTSSYEQYF. CDR3 in DNA: TGCAGCGTTCGAGACACCTCAAGCTACGAGCAGTACTTC. This rearrangement joins TRBV29-1 to TRBJ2-7; D not resolved. Trimming took off 5 bases at V and 3 bases at J, with 14 bases between the two ends. Germline V CDR1 and CDR2: SQVTM, ANQGSEA. There are 13 residues in the CDR3.

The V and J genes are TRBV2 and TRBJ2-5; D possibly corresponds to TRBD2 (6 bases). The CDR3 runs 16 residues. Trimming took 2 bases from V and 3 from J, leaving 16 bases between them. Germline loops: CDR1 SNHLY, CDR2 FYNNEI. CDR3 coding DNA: TGTGCCAGCAGTGAATCGGAAGGACTACTTAAAGAGACCCAGTACTTC. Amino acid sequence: CASSESEGLLKETQYF.

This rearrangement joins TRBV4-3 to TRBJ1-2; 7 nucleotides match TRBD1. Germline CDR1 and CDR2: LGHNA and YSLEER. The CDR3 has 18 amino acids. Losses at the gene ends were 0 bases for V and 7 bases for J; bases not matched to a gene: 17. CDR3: CASSQDRRSKQGTVGYTF. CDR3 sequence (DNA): TGCGCCAGCAGCCAAGATCGTCGTTCCAAACAGGGGACGGTTGGCTACACCTTC.

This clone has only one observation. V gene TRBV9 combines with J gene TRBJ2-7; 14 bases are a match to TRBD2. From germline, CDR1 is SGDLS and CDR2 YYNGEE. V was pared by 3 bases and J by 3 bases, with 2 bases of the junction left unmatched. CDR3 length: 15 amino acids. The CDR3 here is CASSAGLAGDYEQYF. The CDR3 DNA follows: TGTGCCAGCAGCGCGGGACTAGCGGGGGACTACGAGCAGTACTTC.

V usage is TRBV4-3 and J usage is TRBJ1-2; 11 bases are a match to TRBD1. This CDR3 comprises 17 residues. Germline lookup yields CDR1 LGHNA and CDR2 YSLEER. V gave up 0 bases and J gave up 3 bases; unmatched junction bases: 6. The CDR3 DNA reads TGCGCCAGCAGCCAAGATGAGAGGACAGGGGGCCACTATGGCTACACCTTC. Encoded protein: CASSQDERTGGHYGYTF.

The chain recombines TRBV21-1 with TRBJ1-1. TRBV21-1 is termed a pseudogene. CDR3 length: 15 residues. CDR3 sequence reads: CASSILGTTDTEAFF. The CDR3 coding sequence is TGTGCCAGCAGCATCTTAGGAACGACGGACACTGAAGCTTTCTTT.

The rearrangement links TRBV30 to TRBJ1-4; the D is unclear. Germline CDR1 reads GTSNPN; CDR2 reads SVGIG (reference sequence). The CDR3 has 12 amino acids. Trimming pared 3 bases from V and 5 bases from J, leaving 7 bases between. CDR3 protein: CAWRPGNEKLFF. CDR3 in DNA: TGTGCCTGGAGACCGGGGAATGAAAAACTGTTTTTT.

In DNA, the CDR3 is TGTGCCAGCAGCCTGCGGGGGGGCGGTGTAACAGATACGCAGTATTTT. Its protein product is CASSLRGGGVTDTQYF. This rearrangement joins TRBV9 to TRBJ2-3; 9 bases are shared with TRBD2. This CDR3 has 16 residues. Looked up from germline, CDR1 is SGDLS and CDR2 is YYNGEE. V was pared by 4 bases and J by 3 bases, with 9 bases of the junction left unmatched.

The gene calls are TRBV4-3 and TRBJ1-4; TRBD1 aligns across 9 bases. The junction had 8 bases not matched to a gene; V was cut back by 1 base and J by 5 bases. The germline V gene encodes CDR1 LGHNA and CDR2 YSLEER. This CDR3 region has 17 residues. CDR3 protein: CASSQARGTGTNEKLFF. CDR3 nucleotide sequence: TGCGCCAGCAGCCAAGCGCGGGGGACAGGGACCAATGAAAAACTGTTTTTT.

The CDR3 here is CAWSVSVSGGTEAFF. In nucleotides, the CDR3 is TGTGCCTGGAGTGTAAGTGTTTCGGGCGGCACTGAAGCTTTCTTT. V is TRBV30 and J is TRBJ1-1; D is unresolved. In germline, CDR1 is GTSNPN, CDR2 SVGIG (reference sequence). The CDR3 extends over 15 amino acids. Trimming took off 0 bases at V and 4 bases at J, with 15 bases between the two ends.

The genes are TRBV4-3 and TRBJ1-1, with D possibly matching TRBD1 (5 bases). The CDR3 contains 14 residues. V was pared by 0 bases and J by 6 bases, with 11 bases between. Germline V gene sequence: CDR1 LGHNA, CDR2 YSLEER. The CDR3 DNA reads TGCGCCAGCAGCCAAGATCCGGGGACGGCTGAAGCTTTCTTT. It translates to CASSQDPGTAEAFF.

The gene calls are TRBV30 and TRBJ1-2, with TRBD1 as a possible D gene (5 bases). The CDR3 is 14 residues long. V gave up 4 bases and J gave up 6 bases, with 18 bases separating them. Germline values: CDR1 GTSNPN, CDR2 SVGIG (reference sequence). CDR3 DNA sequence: TGTGCCTGGAATCCTCCGGGACTGGAACATGGCTACACCTTC. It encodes CAWNPPGLEHGYTF.

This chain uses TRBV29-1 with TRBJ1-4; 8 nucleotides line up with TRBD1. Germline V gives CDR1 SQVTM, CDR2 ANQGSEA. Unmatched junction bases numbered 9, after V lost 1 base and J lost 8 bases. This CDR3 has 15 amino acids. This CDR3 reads CSVEGGPGQGEKLFF. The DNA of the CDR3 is TGCAGCGTTGAAGGGGGGCCCGGACAGGGAGAAAAACTGTTTTTT.

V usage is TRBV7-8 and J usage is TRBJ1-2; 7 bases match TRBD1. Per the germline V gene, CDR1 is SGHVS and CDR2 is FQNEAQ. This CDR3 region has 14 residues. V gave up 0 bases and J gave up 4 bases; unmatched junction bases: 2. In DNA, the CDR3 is TGTGCCAGCAGCTTAGCGGGACAGAGCTATGGCTACACCTTC. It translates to CASSLAGQSYGYTF.

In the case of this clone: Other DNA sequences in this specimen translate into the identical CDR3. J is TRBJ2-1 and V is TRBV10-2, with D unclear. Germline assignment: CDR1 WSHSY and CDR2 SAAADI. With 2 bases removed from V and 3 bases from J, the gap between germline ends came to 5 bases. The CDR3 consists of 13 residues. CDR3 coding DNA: TGCGCCAGCAGTGAGGGCGGCTACAATGAGCAGTTCTTC. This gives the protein CASSEGGYNEQFF.

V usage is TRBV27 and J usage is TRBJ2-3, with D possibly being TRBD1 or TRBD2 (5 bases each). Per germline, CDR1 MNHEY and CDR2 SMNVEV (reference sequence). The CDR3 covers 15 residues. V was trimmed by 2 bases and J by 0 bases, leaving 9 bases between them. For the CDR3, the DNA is TGTGCCAGCAGTTTACGGGGACCCAGCACAGATACGCAGTATTTT. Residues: CASSLRGPSTDTQYF.

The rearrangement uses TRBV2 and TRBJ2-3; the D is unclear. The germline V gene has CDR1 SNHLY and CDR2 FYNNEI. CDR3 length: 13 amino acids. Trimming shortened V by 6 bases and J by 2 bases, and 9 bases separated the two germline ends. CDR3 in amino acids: CASRPDDTDTQYF. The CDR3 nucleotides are TGTGCCAGCAGACCGGACGACACAGATACGCAGTATTTT.

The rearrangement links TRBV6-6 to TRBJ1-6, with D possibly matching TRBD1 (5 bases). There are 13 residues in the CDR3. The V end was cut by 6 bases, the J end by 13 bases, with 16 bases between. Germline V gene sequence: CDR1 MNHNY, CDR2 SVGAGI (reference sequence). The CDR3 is CASSQGNGYPLHF. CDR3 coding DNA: TGTGCCAGCAGCCAGGGAAATGGTTACCCCCTCCACTTT.

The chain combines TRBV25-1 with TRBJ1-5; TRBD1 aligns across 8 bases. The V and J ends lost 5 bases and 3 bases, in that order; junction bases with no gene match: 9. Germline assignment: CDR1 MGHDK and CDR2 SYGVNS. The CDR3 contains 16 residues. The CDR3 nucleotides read TGTGCCAGCAGTCCCCCCCGACAGGGGATCAATCAGCCCCAGCATTTT. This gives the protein CASSPPRQGINQPQHF.

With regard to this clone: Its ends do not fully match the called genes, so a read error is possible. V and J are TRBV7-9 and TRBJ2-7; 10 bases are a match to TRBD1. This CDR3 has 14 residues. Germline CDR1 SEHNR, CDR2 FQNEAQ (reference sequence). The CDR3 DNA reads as TGTGCCAGCAGCTCGACAGGGGGCTCCCACGAGCAGTACTTC. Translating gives CASSSTGGSHEQYF.

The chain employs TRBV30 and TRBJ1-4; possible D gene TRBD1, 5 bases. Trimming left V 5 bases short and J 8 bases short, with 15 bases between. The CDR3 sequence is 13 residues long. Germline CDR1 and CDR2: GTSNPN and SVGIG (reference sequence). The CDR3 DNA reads TGTGCCTGGGGGACGGGCGGGACCGAAAAACTGTTTTTT. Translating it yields CAWGTGGTEKLFF.

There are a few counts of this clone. The CDR3 region has the DNA TGCAGCGTTGATACGGGTACTGAAGCTTTCTTT. It yields the protein CSVDTGTEAFF. This rearrangement joins TRBV29-1 to TRBJ1-1; no clear D. The CDR3 covers 11 residues. Germline values: CDR1 SQVTM, CDR2 ANQGSEA. V was pared by 3 bases and J by 5 bases, with 7 bases between. The entire variable domain, with the rest obtained from reference TRBV29-1 and TRBJ1-1, is as follows: SAVISQKPSRDICQRGTSLTIQCQVDSQVTMMFWYRQQPGQSLTLIATANQGSEATYESGFVIDKFPISRPNLTFSTLTVSNMSPEDSSIYLCSVDTGTEAFFGQGTRLTVV.

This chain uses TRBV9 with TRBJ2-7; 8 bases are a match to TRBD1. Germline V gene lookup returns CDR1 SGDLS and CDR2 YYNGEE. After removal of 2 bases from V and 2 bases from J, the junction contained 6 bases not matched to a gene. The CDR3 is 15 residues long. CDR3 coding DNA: TGTGCCAGCAGCGTGGAGGCAGGGGGCACCTACGAGCAGTACTTC. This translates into CASSVEAGGTYEQYF.